The entry below gives a single T cell receptor beta chain sequence along with its context. This clone was picked up a small number of times. The clone's antigen remains unknown. No quality values exist for individual bases; no much larger clone is one base distant. At the DNA level, this CDR3 is encoded by other sequences in the same sample as well. The High Capacity cDNA Reverse Transcription Kit was used to reverse transcribe all of the isolated RNA, meaning that expressed TCRB transcripts were what got sequenced. Naive, central memory and regulatory T cell samples underwent deep immunoSEQ sequencing, averaging roughly 3.4 million total reads per sample. After sorted cells were lysed in RLT buffer, RNA was extracted with DNase-treated RNeasy Micro or Mini kits, with the choice depending on cell number. To prevent cross-contamination, each cell subset was processed individually, whereas patient and healthy donor samples were processed jointly. The immunoSEQ multiplex PCR was used to amplify TCRB sequences from cDNA, yielding 87-bp fragments that span the CDR3 region. Sequencing of the amplicons was done on the Illumina HiSeq platform. The source study handled its data this way. Synthetic template baselines were used to correct PCR bias computationally, reads within Hamming distance 2 were collapsed together, and singletons that could not be merged were discarded. Reads were aligned against IMGT so that V, D and J genes, CDR3 length and insertions or deletions at six rearrangement sites could be assigned. Within each subset, clonotype counts were normalized to sorted cell number, and only after that were true diversity and Gini coefficients computed with the tcR R package. The overlap coefficient, calculated on TCRB nucleotide sequences, was used to measure repertoire sharing. As stored in TCRdb, this immuneACCESS dataset retains in-frame rearrangements with V and J assigned. A fraction of the clones does not appear; measured against another copy, unresolved V genes explain less than half of the discrepancy, and the remainder lacks a known reason. The V and J calls and the clone size are those of that table, but D and trimming were determined from the DNA. The sample includes approximately 150,000 clones, with 9% observed a single time. The ten biggest clones cover approximately 0.7% of the sample.

This entry comes from a study of beta chain features in type 1 diabetes (dated by TCRdb to about 2018). In terms of the full investigation: Mean age, gender distribution, total cell number and subset yield did not differ between patients and healthy donors. In the study, recently diagnosed type 1 diabetes patients and matched healthy donors were compared on the TCRB repertoires of their sorted circulating CD4+ T cell subsets. A total of just under 110,000,000 sorted cells were examined across all samples, and RNA yield correlated strongly with the number of cells per subset. Regulatory and stem cell-like memory subsets were obtained from only 8 patients and roughly 8 healthy donors, while naive and central memory subsets were obtained from all 30 or so donors. The full study reports these points: Fewer insertions and more nucleotide deletions at VDJ recombination sites were observed in patients with type 1 diabetes, implying thymic rearrangement abnormalities. In all four CD4+ subsets, TCRB CDR3 length was moderately but significantly shorter in type 1 diabetes patients. Naive, central memory and regulatory TCRB repertoires appeared more similar among patients than among healthy donors. Because cDNA was sequenced instead of genomic DNA, highly expressing activated cells could be over-represented, though the groups showed no difference in activation or CD3 levels. Only small numbers of individuals were included in the HLA sub-analyses, which left unresolved whether HLA type had any influence on TCRB rearrangement. Shorter templates might be favored by PCR, yet because patient and control samples were amplified and corrected together, any such skew would affect both groups equally.

From each donor, a single peripheral blood sample of 100 to 150 mL on average was drawn into heparinised tubes. A BD FACSAria II was used to sort naive, central memory, regulatory and stem cell-like memory CD4+ T cells with a panel that included CD45RO, CCR7, CD25, CD127, CD95 and CD27. Every sorted population had a purity above 95%. Right away, PBMCs were isolated by Lymphoprep density gradient centrifugation and were stained directly, with no culture step. So that batch effects would be minimized, each experiment stained and sorted samples in pairs, pairing one healthy donor with one patient. The CDR3 starts with the cysteine, ends with the phenylalanine, and has 14 residues. Left in the record is the CDR3 DNA by itself, 42 bases read in frame from the first base. Based on the germline V gene (reference sequence), the CDR1 and CDR2 sequences are LNHDA and SQIVND. V is shortened by 6 bases, J by 0 bases, and the region joining them spans 12 bases.

The specimen was central memory CD4+ T cells from blood. The TCR originated in a man aged 25 to 40 with type 1 diabetes. The sequence links TRBV19 to TRBJ2-7; the D gene assignment is ambiguous. The CDR3 is CASRTRGASYEQYF. The DNA sequence is given as TGTGCCAGTAGAACCCGAGGCGCCTCCTACGAGCAGTACTTC.